The 27 T cell receptor beta chains below come from one sample, sequenced in a study of cytomegalovirus exposure and HLA in healthy donors. The PCR employed 60 Vbeta primers together with 13 Jbeta primers. Repertoires were generated with immunoSEQ multiplex PCR, while TCRdb's copy carries only in-frame clones and drops some. The sample carries about 250,000 clones, roughly two thirds recorded once. Sequencing was done on a sample of PBMCs. Receptor source: a female donor in good health and CMV-seronegative.

V is TRBV18 and J is TRBJ1-1; TRBD1 is a possible D gene (6 bases). This CDR3 contains 12 residues. With 3 bases removed from V and 12 bases from J, the gap between germline ends came to 14 bases. From germline, CDR1 is KGHSH and CDR2 LQKENI. The CDR3 DNA reads TGTGCCAGCTCACCCGGGGGGCGCGAAACTTTCTTT. It codes for CASSPGGRETFF.

The rearrangement uses TRBV29-1 and TRBJ2-5; TRBD1 agrees at 9 bases. Germline CDR1 reads SQVTM; CDR2 reads ANQGSEA. The CDR3 has 14 residues. V dropped 6 bases and J dropped 10; count of bases not matched to a gene: 15. Written as DNA, the CDR3 is TGCAGCGTCGGCCGGGACAGGGTAGAGTCGGGCCAGTACTTC. Its translation: CSVGRDRVESGQYF.

This clone came up a few times. The CDR3 nucleotides read TGTGCCAGCTCACCGGGGACTAGCAATGAGCAGTTCTTC. Residues: CASSPGTSNEQFF. The chain couples TRBV18 to TRBJ2-1, with 8 bases matching TRBD2. Per germline, CDR1 KGHSH and CDR2 LQKENI. J lost 6 bases, V lost 3 bases, and 1 base had no gene match. This CDR3 is 13 amino acids long.

The chain has TRBV5-1 and TRBJ2-1; D unclear. The germline V and J ends were trimmed by 0 bases and 8 bases, with 6 bases remaining between them. Germline values: CDR1 SGHRS, CDR2 YFSETQ. This CDR3 region has 12 residues. CDR3 loop: CASSLAFDEQFF. The CDR3 DNA sequence: TGCGCCAGCAGCTTGGCCTTCGATGAGCAGTTCTTC.

The genes are TRBV19 and TRBJ2-7; weak D call: TRBD1 (6 bases). V lost 6 bases and J lost 5, with 17 bases in between. The CDR3 length is 14 residues. CDR1 LNHDA and CDR2 SQIVND come from the germline V gene (reference sequence). CDR3 DNA sequence: TGTGCCAGTAGAAGTCCGGACAGAGGAGACGAGCAGTACTTC. As protein: CASRSPDRGDEQYF.

This clone has a handful of counts. This chain uses TRBV25-1 with TRBJ1-4; 7 nucleotides agree with TRBD1. CDR3 length equals 17 residues. Germline CDR1 MGHDK, CDR2 SYGVNS. V was pared by 2 bases and J by 0 bases, with 6 bases of the junction left unmatched. This CDR3 is CASSERRQGSTNEKLFF. CDR3 nucleotides: TGTGCCAGCAGTGAACGCCGACAGGGCTCAACTAATGAAAAACTGTTTTTT.

The chain couples TRBV5-1 to TRBJ2-1; 7 bases are shared with TRBD2. V was pared by 7 bases and J by 6 bases, with 4 bases of the junction left unmatched. Germline CDR1 and CDR2: SGHRS and YFSETQ. The CDR3 runs 12 residues. For the CDR3, the DNA is TGCGCCAGCGGGGAGGGGTTCAATGAGCAGTTCTTC. This translates into CASGEGFNEQFF.

This clone was detected only a few times. The CDR3 here is CASSKTTYSGELFF. The CDR3 DNA is TGCGCCAGCAGCAAGACTACGTACTCCGGGGAGCTGTTTTTT. J is TRBJ2-2 and V is TRBV5-1, with D possibly being TRBD2 (5 bases). Germline V lookup: CDR1 SGHRS, CDR2 YFSETQ. This CDR3 is built from 14 residues. Trimming pared 4 bases from V and 6 bases from J, leaving 13 bases between.

CDR3 nucleotides: TGTGCCAGCAGTTACGGTGGGACAGCCCGACGGGCTTTCTTT. Protein product: CASSYGGTARRAFF. This chain links TRBV6-5 with TRBJ1-1; 7 bases map to TRBD1. This CDR3 contains 14 residues. Germline lookup yields CDR1 MNHEY and CDR2 SVGAGI. With 2 bases clipped from V and 11 bases from J, the junction kept 11 bases outside the gene matches.

The chain is built from TRBV6-5 and TRBJ2-7, with 7 bases matching TRBD1. The ends lost 11 bases at V and 1 base at J; junction bases unmatched: 11. The CDR3 is made up of 14 amino acids. Germline V gives CDR1 MNHEY, CDR2 SVGAGI. DNA of the CDR3: TGTGCCCCCTCCCCCGGGACAGCTTCCTACGAGCAGTACTTC. This sequence encodes CAPSPGTASYEQYF.

The chain joins TRBV9 to TRBJ2-5; 8 bases fit TRBD2. The V gene end was trimmed by 4 bases and the J gene end by 2 bases; junction bases not matched to a gene: 7. CDR1 and CDR2 (germline): SGDLS, YYNGEE. The CDR3 is 15 amino acids. The CDR3 region has the DNA TGTGCCAGCAGCCGTAGCGGGATCGGACAAGAGACCCAGTACTTC. Translating it yields CASSRSGIGQETQYF.

The rearrangement uses TRBV4-1 and TRBJ2-1; D might be TRBD1 (6 bases). This CDR3 spans 13 amino acids. Germline CDR1 MGHRA, CDR2 YSYEKL. Trimming removed 8 bases from V and 5 bases from J, with 13 bases in between. Here the CDR3 reads CASGGKGDNEQFF. CDR3 sequence (DNA): TGCGCCAGCGGGGGAAAGGGGGACAATGAGCAGTTCTTC.

This clone was picked up a small number of times. This chain connects TRBV10-3 to TRBJ2-1; 12 bases map to TRBD2. Losses at the gene ends were 7 bases for V and 7 bases for J; bases not matched to a gene: 2. CDR3 length equals 13 residues. In germline, CDR1 is ENHRY, CDR2 SYGVKD. CDR3 DNA: TGTGCCATCACTAGCGGGAGGGAAAATGAGCAGTTCTTC. Translating gives CAITSGRENEQFF.

This chain joins TRBV21-1 and TRBJ1-1; no check of the table's D call, TRBD1, against the DNA was made. TRBV21-1 is an annotated pseudogene. The CDR3 totals 15 residues. This chain's CDR3 is CASTPLAGPPTEAFF. The CDR3 nucleotides read TGTGCCAGCACCCCATTGGCAGGGCCCCCAACTGAAGCTTTCTTT.

This clone showed up just once. The chain links TRBV30 to TRBJ2-1; D gene uncertain. The V end was cut by 1 base, the J end by 8 bases, with 9 bases between. Germline values: CDR1 GTSNPN, CDR2 SVGIG (reference sequence). The length of the CDR3 is 12 residues. The CDR3 nucleotides read TGTGCCTGGAGTGGGTCAGGCCATGAGCAGTTCTTC. Amino acids: CAWSGSGHEQFF.

The chain links TRBV30 to TRBJ2-1, with 9 bases identical to TRBD1. CDR3 length equals 14 residues. V lost 5 bases to trimming and J lost 6 bases; unmatched junction nucleotides: 8. Germline CDR1 and CDR2: GTSNPN and SVGIG (reference sequence). In DNA form, the CDR3 reads TGTGCCTGGGAGTCGGGACAGGGAATCAATGAGCAGTTCTTC. Its translation: CAWESGQGINEQFF. The whole variable domain, filled in from reference TRBV30 and TRBJ2-1, reads SQTIHQWPATLVQPVGSPLSLECTVEGTSNPNLYWYRQAAGRGLQLLFYSVGIGQISSEVPQNLSASRPQDRQFILSSKKLLLSDSGFYLCAWESGQGINEQFFGPGTRLTVL.

The chain combines TRBV28 with TRBJ2-7; possibly TRBD1 for D (7 bases). The CDR3 spans 16 residues. The germline CDR1 and CDR2 sequences are MDHEN and SYDVKM. V lost 3 bases, J lost 6 bases, and 21 bases lay in between. DNA for the CDR3: TGTGCCAGCAGTTTTGGTCCCTTCAGGGGGGAAGGCGAGCAGTACTTC. This encodes CASSFGPFRGEGEQYF.

This chain links TRBV6-1 with TRBJ1-2; no definite D call. Germline assignment: CDR1 MNHNS and CDR2 SASEGT. V was clipped by 5 bases and J by 6 bases, with 13 bases between them. The CDR3 loop spans 13 amino acids. CDR3 region: CASSLLGLNGYTF. Written as DNA, the CDR3 is TGTGCCAGCAGTCTCCTGGGCTTGAATGGCTACACCTTC.

The chain is built from TRBV5-8 and TRBJ1-2, with no clear D. Trimming took 2 bases from V and 0 from J, leaving 8 bases between them. Germline CDR1 and CDR2: SGHTS and YDEGEE. The CDR3 is 14 amino acids. The DNA for the CDR3 is TGTGCCAGCAGCTTCACAGACGCTAACTATGGCTACACCTTC. As protein: CASSFTDANYGYTF. The full variable domain, completed using reference TRBV5-8 and TRBJ1-2, is EAGVTQSPTHLIKTRGQQATLRCSPISGHTSVYWYQQALGLGLQFLLWYDEGEERNRGNFPPRFSGRQFPNYSSELNVNALELEDSALYLCASSFTDANYGYTFGSGTRLTVV.

The chain links TRBV2 to TRBJ1-1; D unresolved. The CDR3 has 14 amino acids. CDR1 is SNHLY, CDR2 FYNNEI, per germline. V lost 3 bases to trimming and J lost 1 base, with 9 bases between them. The CDR3 DNA reads as TGTGCCAGCAGTGATATTGCAGGGAACACTGAAGCTTTCTTT. This encodes CASSDIAGNTEAFF. The full variable domain, with the rest looked up from reference TRBV2 and TRBJ1-1, is EPEVTQTPSHQVTQMGQEVILRCVPISNHLYFYWYRQILGQKVEFLVSFYNNEISEKSEIFDDQFSVERPDGSNFTLKIRSTKLEDSAMYFCASSDIAGNTEAFFGQGTRLTVV.

This sequence joins TRBV5-5 and TRBJ2-3, with 7 bases matching TRBD2. J gave up 1 base and V 1 base, and 6 bases lay outside the gene matches. The germline V gene encodes CDR1 SGHKS and CDR2 YYEKEE (reference sequence). This CDR3 is 16 amino acids long. The CDR3: CASSLLAEAGTDTQYF. The CDR3 DNA reads TGTGCCAGCAGCTTGCTAGCGGAGGCGGGCACAGATACGCAGTATTTT.

V is TRBV10-1 and J is TRBJ2-7; 9 nucleotides line up with TRBD1. The CDR3 has 14 residues. V was pared by 3 bases and J by 3 bases, with 3 bases of the junction left unmatched. Germline V gives CDR1 WNHNN, CDR2 SYGVQD (reference sequence). In DNA, the CDR3 is TGCGCCAGCAGTGAAACAGGGGGCCTCTACGAGCAGTACTTC. As protein: CASSETGGLYEQYF.

The gene calls are TRBV6-1 and TRBJ2-2; maybe TRBD2 (5 bases). The length of the CDR3 is 13 residues. The V gene lost 5 bases and the J gene lost 4 bases, with 8 bases spanning the gap. Looked up from germline, CDR1 is MNHNS and CDR2 is SASEGT. The CDR3, as DNA: TGTGCCAGCAGTTGGACTGGCACCGGGGAGCTGTTTTTT. This codes for CASSWTGTGELFF.

This chain links TRBV4-1 with TRBJ2-3, with D unclear. Germline CDR1 MGHRA, CDR2 YSYEKL. Trimming shortened V by 0 bases and J by 0 bases, and 7 bases separated the two germline ends. The CDR3 loop spans 15 amino acids. Written as DNA, the CDR3 is TGCGCCAGCAGCCAAGACTTCCTTAGCACAGATACGCAGTATTTT. Its protein is CASSQDFLSTDTQYF.

This clone appeared a few times. The rearrangement joins TRBV7-9 to TRBJ2-3; TRBD2 agrees at 8 bases. The CDR3 contains 16 residues. The V and J ends lost 5 bases and 0 bases, in that order; junction bases with no gene match: 7. The germline gives CDR1 SEHNR, CDR2 FQNEAQ (reference sequence). CDR3: CASSILAGPSTDTQYF. Written as DNA, the CDR3 is TGTGCCAGCAGCATTTTAGCGGGACCTAGCACAGATACGCAGTATTTT.

The chain combines TRBV19 with TRBJ2-1; TRBD2 agrees at 9 bases. The CDR3 extends over 15 amino acids. The trim removed 3 bases at V and 10 bases at J, leaving 10 bases unmatched. Germline-derived CDR1 and CDR2 are LNHDA and SQIVND (reference sequence). DNA for the CDR3: TGTGCCAGTAGTATCGGGCGGGAGGGCCAAGGGGAGCAGTTCTTC. It encodes CASSIGREGQGEQFF.

This chain connects TRBV5-1 to TRBJ1-1; perhaps TRBD1 as D (6 bases). There are 13 residues in the CDR3. The germline V gene has CDR1 SGHRS and CDR2 YFSETQ. V lost 4 bases and J lost 7, with 14 bases in between. CDR3 region: CASSPTGMFEAFF. The CDR3 DNA follows: TGCGCCAGCAGCCCCACAGGGATGTTTGAAGCTTTCTTT.